These 11 T cell receptor beta chains came from one sample sequenced in a study of identical twins (dated by TCRdb to 2016 to 2018). Libraries were constructed by 5' RACE. Sequencing used an Illumina HiSeq 2000. Through fastp at Q25 and MiXCR, TCRdb rebuilt clones from the public reads, retaining in-frame beta chains. Rows with a matching CDR3 protein are joined into one entry that keeps the most common DNA and genes. The sample table lists 400,000 to 500,000 distinct CDR3 sequences, around 15% of them with a count of one. The ten largest clones capture approximately 0.98% of the sample. The sample was also linked to a second study, of yellow fever vaccine responses in identical twins.

Material for sequencing was CD4+ T cells sorted from blood. Receptors originate from a woman under 30 in good health.

The V and J genes are TRBV2 and TRBJ2-7; D unresolved. The V gene lost 5 bases and the J gene lost 11 bases, with 13 bases spanning the gap. The CDR3 has 11 amino acids. Germline lookup yields CDR1 SNHLY and CDR2 FYNNEI. CDR3 nucleotides: TGTGCCAGCAGTTCAGGACCCCGAGAGTACTTC. Its protein product is CASSSGPREYF.

This clonotype has a handful of counts. The gene calls are TRBV10-3 and TRBJ1-5; 10 nucleotides match TRBD1. The ends lost 6 bases at V and 3 bases at J; junction bases unmatched: 2. Germline CDR1 and CDR2: ENHRY and SYGVKD. The CDR3 spans 14 residues. The DNA for the CDR3 is TGTGCCATCAGGGGGACAGGGGACAATCAGCCCCAGCATTTT. Protein product: CAIRGTGDNQPQHF.

The V gene is TRBV24-1, the J gene TRBJ2-4, with D unclear. Germline CDR1 KGHDR, CDR2 SFDVKD. With 3 bases removed from V and 0 bases from J, the gap between germline ends came to 14 bases. This CDR3 comprises 17 residues. The CDR3 reads CATSDRSSLIAKNIQYF. The CDR3, as DNA: TGTGCCACCAGTGATCGCAGTTCCCTAATAGCCAAAAACATTCAGTACTTC.

This clonotype was seen more than once but under ten times. The V call is TRBV24-1, the J call TRBJ1-1, with unresolved D. The CDR3 contains 13 residues. Germline assignment: CDR1 KGHDR and CDR2 SFDVKD. V shed 5 bases and J shed 0 bases, with 6 bases lying between them. CDR3 bases: TGTGCCACCAGTGGGACGGTGAACACTGAAGCTTTCTTT. Translation gives CATSGTVNTEAFF.

This clonotype was detected only a few times. The rearrangement uses TRBV4-3 and TRBJ2-1; D gene ambiguous. This CDR3 spans 14 amino acids. The ends were cut back, 1 base at V and 6 bases at J, with 10 bases in the middle. CDR1 and CDR2 from the germline V gene are LGHNA and YSLEER. In DNA, the CDR3 is TGCGCCAGCAGCCAAGTGACGTTGGGCAATGAGCAGTTCTTC. It specifies CASSQVTLGNEQFF.

There are many counts of this clonotype. The chain is built from TRBV12-3 or TRBV12-4 and TRBJ2-1; 11 positions agree with TRBD1. CDR3 length: 16 amino acids. The junction had 12 bases not matched to a gene; V was cut back by 7 bases and J by 7 bases. CDR3: CASNRPGTGGINEQFF. The CDR3 DNA is TGTGCCAGCAACCGACCCGGGACAGGGGGGATTAATGAGCAGTTCTTC.

There are a few counts of this clonotype. The chain has TRBV5-1 and TRBJ1-2, with a tentative D call TRBD1 (6 bases). The V end was cut by 4 bases, the J end by 8 bases, with 15 bases between. The germline CDR1 and CDR2 sequences are SGHRS and YFSETQ. The CDR3 runs to 13 residues. CDR3 nucleotide sequence: TGCGCCAGCAGCCGGGACGGGGGCTTGGGCTACACCTTC. It specifies CASSRDGGLGYTF.

The V and J genes are TRBV30 and TRBJ2-3, with 8 bases fitting TRBD2. The germline CDR1 and CDR2 sequences are GTSNPN and SVGIG (reference sequence). The CDR3 has 14 amino acids. Trimming took 1 base from V and 2 from J; bases not matched to a gene: 2. This CDR3 is CAWSAGGSTDTQYF. The DNA for the CDR3 is TGTGCCTGGAGTGCGGGGGGGTCCACAGATACGCAGTATTTT.

The table lists this clonotype with a few counts. This chain links TRBV6-5 with TRBJ2-2; no definite D call. This CDR3 is 15 amino acids long. Trimming stripped 8 bases from V and 2 bases from J, with 15 bases between. Per germline, CDR1 MNHEY and CDR2 SVGAGI. CDR3 region: CASHYLRTNTGELFF. In DNA, the CDR3 is TGTGCCAGCCATTACCTCCGTACAAACACCGGGGAGCTGTTTTTT.

This clonotype was counted at least ten times. The rearrangement uses TRBV12-3 or TRBV12-4 and TRBJ2-2, with a weak D call TRBD1 (6 bases). This CDR3 is built from 14 residues. V was cut by 7 bases and J by 4 bases, with 13 bases left in between. CDR3 DNA: TGTGCCAGCAAAGGACAGCCTCTCACCGGGGAGCTGTTTTTT. Translation: CASKGQPLTGELFF.

The rearrangement joins TRBV5-1 to TRBJ1-3; D ambiguous. The CDR3 contains 13 residues. Trimming removed 4 bases from V and 9 bases from J, with 14 bases in between. Germline CDR1 and CDR2: SGHRS and YFSETQ. The CDR3 sequence is CASSGPRDSTIYF. CDR3 DNA: TGCGCCAGCAGCGGCCCCCGGGATAGCACCATATATTTT.